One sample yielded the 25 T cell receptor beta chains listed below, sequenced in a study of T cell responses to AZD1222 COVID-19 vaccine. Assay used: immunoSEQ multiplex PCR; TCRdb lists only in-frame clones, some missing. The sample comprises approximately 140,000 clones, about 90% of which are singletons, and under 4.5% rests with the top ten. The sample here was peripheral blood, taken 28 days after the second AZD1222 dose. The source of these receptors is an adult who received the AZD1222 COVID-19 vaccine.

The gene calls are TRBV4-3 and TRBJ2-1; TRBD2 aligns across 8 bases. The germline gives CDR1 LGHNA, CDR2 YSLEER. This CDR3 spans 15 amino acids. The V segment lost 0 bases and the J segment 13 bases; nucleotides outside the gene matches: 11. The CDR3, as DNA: TGCGCCAGCAGCCAAGATGTGTACGGGAGGGCCGCCCAGTTCTTC. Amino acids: CASSQDVYGRAAQFF.

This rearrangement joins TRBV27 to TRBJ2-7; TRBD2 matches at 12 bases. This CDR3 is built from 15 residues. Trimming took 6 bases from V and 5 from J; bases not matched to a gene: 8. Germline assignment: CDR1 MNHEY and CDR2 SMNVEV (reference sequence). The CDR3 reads CASRLLAGGPHEQYF. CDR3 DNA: TGTGCCAGCAGATTACTAGCGGGAGGCCCCCACGAGCAGTACTTC.

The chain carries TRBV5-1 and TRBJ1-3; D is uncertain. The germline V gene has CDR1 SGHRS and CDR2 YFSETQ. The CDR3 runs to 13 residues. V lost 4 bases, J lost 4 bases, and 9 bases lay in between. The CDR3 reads CASSPTTGNTIYF. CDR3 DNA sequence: TGCGCCAGCAGCCCTACAACCGGAAACACCATATATTTT.

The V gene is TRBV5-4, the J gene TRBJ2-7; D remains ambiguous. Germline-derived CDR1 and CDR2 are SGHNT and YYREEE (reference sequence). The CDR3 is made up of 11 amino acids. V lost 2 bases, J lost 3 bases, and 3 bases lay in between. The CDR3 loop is CASSLYYEQYF. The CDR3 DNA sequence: TGTGCCAGCAGCTTATACTACGAGCAGTACTTC. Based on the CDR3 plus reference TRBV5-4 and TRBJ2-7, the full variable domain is ETGVTQSPTHLIKTRGQQVTLRCSSQSGHNTVSWYQQALGQGPQFIFQYYREEENGRGNFPPRFSGLQFPNYSSELNVNALELDDSALYLCASSLYYEQYFGPGTRLTVT.

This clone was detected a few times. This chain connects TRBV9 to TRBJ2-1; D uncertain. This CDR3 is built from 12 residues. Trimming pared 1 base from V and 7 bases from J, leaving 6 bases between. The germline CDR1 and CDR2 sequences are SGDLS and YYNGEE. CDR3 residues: CASSVQRNEQFF. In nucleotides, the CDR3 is TGTGCCAGCAGCGTACAGAGAAATGAGCAGTTCTTC.

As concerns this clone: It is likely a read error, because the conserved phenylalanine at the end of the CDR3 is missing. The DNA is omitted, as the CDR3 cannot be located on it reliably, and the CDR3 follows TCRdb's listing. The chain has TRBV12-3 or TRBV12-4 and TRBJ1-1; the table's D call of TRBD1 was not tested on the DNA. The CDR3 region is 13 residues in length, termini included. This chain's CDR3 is CASSPDRGLVPVI.

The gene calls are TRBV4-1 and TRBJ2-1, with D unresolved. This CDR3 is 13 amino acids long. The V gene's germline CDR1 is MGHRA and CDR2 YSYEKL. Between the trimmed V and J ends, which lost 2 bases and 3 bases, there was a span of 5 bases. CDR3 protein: CASSQRSYNEQFF. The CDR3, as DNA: TGCGCCAGCAGCCAACGCAGCTACAATGAGCAGTTCTTC.

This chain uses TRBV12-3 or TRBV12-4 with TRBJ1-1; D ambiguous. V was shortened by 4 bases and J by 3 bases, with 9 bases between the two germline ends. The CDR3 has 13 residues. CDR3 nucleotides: TGTGCCAGCAGTTCCTTCGGGGACACTGAAGCTTTCTTT. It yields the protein CASSSFGDTEAFF.

The CDR3 loop reads CAISAGDLYGYTF. CDR3 nucleotide sequence: TGTGCTATCTCGGCGGGGGACCTCTATGGCTACACCTTC. The chain recombines TRBV28 with TRBJ1-2; D may be TRBD1 (5 bases). The CDR3 runs 13 residues. Germline CDR1 is MDHEN and CDR2 is SYDVKM.

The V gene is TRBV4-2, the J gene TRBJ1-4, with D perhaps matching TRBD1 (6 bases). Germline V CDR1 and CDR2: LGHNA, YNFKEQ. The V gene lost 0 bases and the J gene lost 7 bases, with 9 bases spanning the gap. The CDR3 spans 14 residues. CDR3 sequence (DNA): TGTGCCAGCAGCCAAGACAGGGGCGGTGAAAAACTGTTTTTT. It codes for CASSQDRGGEKLFF.

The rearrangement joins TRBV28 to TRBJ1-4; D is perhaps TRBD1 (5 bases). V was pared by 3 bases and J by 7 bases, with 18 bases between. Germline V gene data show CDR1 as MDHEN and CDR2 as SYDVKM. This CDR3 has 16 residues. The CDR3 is CASSLIGSRAAEKLFF. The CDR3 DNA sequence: TGTGCCAGCAGTTTGATTGGGAGCAGGGCGGCTGAAAAACTGTTTTTT.

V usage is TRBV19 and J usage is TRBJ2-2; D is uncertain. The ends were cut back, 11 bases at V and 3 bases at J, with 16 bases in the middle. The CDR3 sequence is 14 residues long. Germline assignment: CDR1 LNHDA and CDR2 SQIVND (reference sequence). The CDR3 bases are TGTGCCGCTTCAACCCTCCGTTACACCGGGGAGCTGTTTTTT. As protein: CAASTLRYTGELFF.

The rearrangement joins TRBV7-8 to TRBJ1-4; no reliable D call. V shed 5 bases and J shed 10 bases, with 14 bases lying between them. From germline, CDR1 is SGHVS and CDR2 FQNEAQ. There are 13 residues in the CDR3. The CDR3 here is CASSPAPLAKLFF. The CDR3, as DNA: TGTGCCAGCAGCCCAGCTCCCCTGGCAAAACTGTTTTTT.

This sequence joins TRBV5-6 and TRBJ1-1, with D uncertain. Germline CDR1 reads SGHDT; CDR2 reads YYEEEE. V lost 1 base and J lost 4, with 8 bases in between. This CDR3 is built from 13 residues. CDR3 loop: CASSLLGSTEAFF. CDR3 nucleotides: TGTGCCAGCAGCTTGTTAGGTAGCACTGAAGCTTTCTTT.

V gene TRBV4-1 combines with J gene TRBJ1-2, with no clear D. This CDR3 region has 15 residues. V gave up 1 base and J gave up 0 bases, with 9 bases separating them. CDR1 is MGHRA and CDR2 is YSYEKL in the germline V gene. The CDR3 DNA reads TGCGCCAGCAGCCAAGTCCCAGATACTAACTATGGCTACACCTTC. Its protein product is CASSQVPDTNYGYTF.

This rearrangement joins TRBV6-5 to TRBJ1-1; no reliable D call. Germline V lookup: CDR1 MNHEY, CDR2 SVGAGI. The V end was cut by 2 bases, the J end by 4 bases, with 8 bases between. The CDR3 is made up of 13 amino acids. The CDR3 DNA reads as TGTGCCAGCAGTTACCCCGGAACCACTGAAGCTTTCTTT. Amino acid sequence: CASSYPGTTEAFF.

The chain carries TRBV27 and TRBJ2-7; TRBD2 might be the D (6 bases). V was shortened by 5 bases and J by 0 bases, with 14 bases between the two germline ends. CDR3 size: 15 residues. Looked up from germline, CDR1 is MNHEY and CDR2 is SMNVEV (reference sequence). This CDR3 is CASSPLASGSYEQYF. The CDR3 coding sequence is TGTGCCAGCAGTCCCCTAGCGTCGGGCTCCTACGAGCAGTACTTC.

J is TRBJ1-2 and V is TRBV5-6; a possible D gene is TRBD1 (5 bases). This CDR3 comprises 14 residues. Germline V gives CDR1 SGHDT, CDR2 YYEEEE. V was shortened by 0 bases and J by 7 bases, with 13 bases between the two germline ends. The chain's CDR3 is CASSLDRRLGGYTF. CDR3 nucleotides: TGTGCCAGCAGCTTGGACAGGCGGCTGGGTGGCTACACCTTC.

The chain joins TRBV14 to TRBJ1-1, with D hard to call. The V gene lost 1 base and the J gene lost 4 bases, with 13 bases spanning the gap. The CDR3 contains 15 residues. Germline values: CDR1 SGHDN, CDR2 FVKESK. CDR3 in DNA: TGTGCCAGCAGCCAAGTAACCCGGGGTAGCACTGAAGCTTTCTTT. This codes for CASSQVTRGSTEAFF.

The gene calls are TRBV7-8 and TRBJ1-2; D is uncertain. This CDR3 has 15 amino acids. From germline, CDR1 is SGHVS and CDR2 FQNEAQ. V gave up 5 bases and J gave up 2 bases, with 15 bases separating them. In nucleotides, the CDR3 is TGTGCCAGCAGCCAGGCGGTATACCAGAACTATGGCTACACCTTC. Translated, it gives CASSQAVYQNYGYTF.

CDR3 DNA sequence: TGTGCCAGCAGCGTCCGGACCGGGGAGCTGTTTTTT. Translating gives CASSVRTGELFF. The V and J genes are TRBV21-1 and TRBJ2-2; the table names TRBD2, a call not compared with the DNA. TRBV21-1 is described as a pseudogene. The CDR3 loop spans 12 amino acids.

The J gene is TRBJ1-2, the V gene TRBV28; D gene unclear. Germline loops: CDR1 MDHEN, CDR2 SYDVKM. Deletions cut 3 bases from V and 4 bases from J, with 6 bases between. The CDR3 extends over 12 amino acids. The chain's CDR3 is CASSLTFYGYTF. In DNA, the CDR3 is TGTGCCAGCAGTTTGACCTTCTATGGCTACACCTTC.

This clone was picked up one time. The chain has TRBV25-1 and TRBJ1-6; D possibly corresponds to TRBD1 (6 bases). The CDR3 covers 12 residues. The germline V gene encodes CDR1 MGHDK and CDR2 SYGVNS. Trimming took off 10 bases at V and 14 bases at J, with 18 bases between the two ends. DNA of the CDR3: TGTGCCACCTCCAACCAGGGGAGAACCCTCCACTTT. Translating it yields CATSNQGRTLHF.

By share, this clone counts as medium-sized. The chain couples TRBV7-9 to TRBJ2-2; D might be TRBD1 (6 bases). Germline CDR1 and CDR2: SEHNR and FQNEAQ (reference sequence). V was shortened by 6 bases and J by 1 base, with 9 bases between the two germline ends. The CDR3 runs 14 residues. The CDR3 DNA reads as TGTGCCAGCAGAACGGGACAGAACACCGGGGAGCTGTTTTTT. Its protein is CASRTGQNTGELFF.

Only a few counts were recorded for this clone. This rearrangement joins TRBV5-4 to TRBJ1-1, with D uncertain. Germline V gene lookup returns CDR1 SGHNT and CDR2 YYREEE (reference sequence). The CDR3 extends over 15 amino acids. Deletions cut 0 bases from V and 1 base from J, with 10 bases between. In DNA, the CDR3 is TGTGCCAGCAGCTTGGGGGTGGGGAGGAACACTGAAGCTTTCTTT. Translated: CASSLGVGRNTEAFF.